One T cell receptor (beta chain) is described in this entry. What it binds is not known. This entry belongs to a study of T cell repertoires in cytomegalovirus infection. Study-wide context: It can be stated that public TCR beta signatures indicated CMV infection as well as a matching HLA type. Findings of the study overall: HLA-C-restricted TCR beta clonotypes specific for CMV led the ex vivo response. Pooled public TCR beta family frequency picked out CMV carriers with the relevant HLA.

TCRdb itself ran the reads through MiXCR, one entry per CDR3 protein. The sample has 200,000 to 300,000 distinct CDR3 sequences, roughly 10% seen once. Sequenced sample: PBMCs. This TCR derives from a human donor in good health (CMV status not recorded). Some clones in this sample may be carry-over from other donors' samples.

This CDR3 is CASSTDRISYEQYF. The CDR3 coding sequence is TGTGCCAGCAGCACCGATAGGATCTCCTACGAGCAGTACTTC. The chain is built from TRBV12-3 or TRBV12-4 and TRBJ2-7; no clear D. Between the trimmed V and J ends, which lost 6 bases and 0 bases, there was a span of 12 bases. The CDR3 runs to 14 residues.